This record looks at one T cell receptor (beta chain) sequence and its context. The antigen remains unidentified. The data were obtained in a study of cytomegalovirus exposure and HLA in healthy donors. Overall study results and limits: Researchers reported that a few CMV-associated chains were confirmed in vitro as CMV antigen-specific. The majority of TCR sequences were rare, yet some public TCRs appeared in many donors. The tendency of first-cohort TCR clusters to co-occur in the 120 or so validation repertoires was identified by a subsequent analysis. Investigators reported about 160 TCR beta chains as tied to cytomegalovirus.

The CDR3 is made up of 15 amino acids. V shed 0 bases and J shed 6 bases, with 15 bases lying between them. Germline CDR1 is MGHRA and CDR2 is YSYEKL. Profiled with immunoSEQ multiplex PCR; TCRdb holds only in-frame clones, not every one. The profile shows about 130,000 clones, 80% to 90% of them singletons. Sample: PBMCs. The V call is TRBV4-1, the J call TRBJ2-7; possible D gene TRBD2, 5 bases. The sequence came from a woman aged 18-29 years in good health and CMV-seropositive. The CDR3 reads CASSQEAGRPLEQYF. The CDR3 nucleotides read TGCGCCAGCAGCCAAGAGGCGGGCAGGCCCCTCGAGCAGTACTTC.